What follows describes a single T cell receptor (beta chain). The antigen this receptor binds is unknown. Base qualities are missing; no much larger clone stands one base away. This entry comes from a study of T cells in localized non-small cell lung cancer (dated by TCRdb to between 2020 and 2021). Context from the whole study: Comparing tumors with uninvolved tumor-adjacent lungs, the study looked at the T cell repertoires of about 240 patients with early-stage NSCLC. The mean age of the NSCLC patients was just over 65 years, with 130 or so men and 110 or so women. The cohort consisted of approximately 240 treatment-naive NSCLC patients whose localized lung tumors had been resected.

At diagnosis, peripheral blood, uninvolved tumor-adjacent lung and tumor were collected and stored as a combination of fresh-frozen and FFPE material. Blood samples were analyzed as peripheral blood mononuclear cells for TCR repertoire profiling. TCR beta CDR3 regions were sequenced from DNA using the immunoSEQ Assay. For the original study's pipeline: T cell density was computed as TCR beta template counts normalized to usable DNA estimated by amplifying housekeeping genes. Richness was estimated with the preseqR package, extrapolating to 400,000 templates for PBMC samples and 120,000 templates for tissue samples. Clonality was taken to be one minus Pielou's evenness. Tissue-enriched TCRs were identified through differential abundance testing performed on productive amino-acid clonotypes, with a minimum total count of 5 and an alpha of 0.1. Repertoire overlap between compartments was quantified with the Jaccard Index and Morisita Overlap Index. TCR beta CDR3s were clustered by GLIPH together with public tetramer-defined viral CDR3s, and at least three viral sequences plus V-gene enrichment were required for viral motifs. Entries here come from immuneACCESS through TCRdb and include only in-frame sequences with V and J called. Some clones fail to appear in such tables; in the studies checked, an unresolved V gene covers under half of the shortfall, and the cause of the remainder is unknown. That table is the source of V, J and clone size, and D and trimming were worked out from the DNA. The sample has tens of thousands of clones on record, 70% to 90% of them singletons. Approximately 15% of the sample comes from the top ten.

What the authors observed across the whole study: Because multi-region tumor sequencing was not done, intratumor heterogeneity could not be ruled out. Of the top 100 tumor clones, a median of 57 were detected in paired uninvolved adjacent lung; about 28 were also among that lung's top 100. Since the design was exploratory, TCR variables were selected using unadjusted p-values with no false-discovery rate correction. Higher T cell density in blood was associated with longer overall survival, whereas higher clonality in adjacent lung was associated with shorter survival. The highest T cell clonality was observed in uninvolved tumor-adjacent lung, where clonality exceeded that of tumor, suggesting that antigenic responses were more focused in uninvolved tumor-adjacent lung.

CDR1 MNHNS and CDR2 SASEGT were looked up in the germline V gene. From its cysteine to its phenylalanine, the CDR3 spans 12 amino acids. The retained sequence is limited to the CDR3, 36 bases, with the frame set at the first base. V is pared back by 6 bases and J by 7 bases, with 13 bases lying between the germline termini. The specimen comprised peripheral blood, sampled before any cancer treatment. The TCR comes from a female donor older than 55 with stage I lung adenocarcinoma. The chain is encoded by TRBV6-1 joined to TRBJ2-7, with the D segment possibly TRBD1 or TRBD2, each aligning over 5 bases. For the CDR3, the sequence is CASRDGAGEQYF. The DNA reads as follows: TGTGCCAGCAGGGACGGGGCGGGTGAGCAGTACTTC.